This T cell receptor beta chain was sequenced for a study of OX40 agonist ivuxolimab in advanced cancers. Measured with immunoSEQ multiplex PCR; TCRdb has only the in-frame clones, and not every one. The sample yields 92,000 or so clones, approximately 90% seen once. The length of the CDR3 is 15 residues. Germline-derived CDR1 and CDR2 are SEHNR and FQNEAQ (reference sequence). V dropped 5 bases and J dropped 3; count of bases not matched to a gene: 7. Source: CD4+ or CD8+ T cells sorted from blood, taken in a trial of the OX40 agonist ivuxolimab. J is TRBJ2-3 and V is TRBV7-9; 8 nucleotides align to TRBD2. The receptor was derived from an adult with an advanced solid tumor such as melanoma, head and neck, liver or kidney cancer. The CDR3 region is CASSPREVLTDTQYF. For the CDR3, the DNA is TGTGCCAGCAGCCCGCGGGAGGTCTTAACAGATACGCAGTATTTT.